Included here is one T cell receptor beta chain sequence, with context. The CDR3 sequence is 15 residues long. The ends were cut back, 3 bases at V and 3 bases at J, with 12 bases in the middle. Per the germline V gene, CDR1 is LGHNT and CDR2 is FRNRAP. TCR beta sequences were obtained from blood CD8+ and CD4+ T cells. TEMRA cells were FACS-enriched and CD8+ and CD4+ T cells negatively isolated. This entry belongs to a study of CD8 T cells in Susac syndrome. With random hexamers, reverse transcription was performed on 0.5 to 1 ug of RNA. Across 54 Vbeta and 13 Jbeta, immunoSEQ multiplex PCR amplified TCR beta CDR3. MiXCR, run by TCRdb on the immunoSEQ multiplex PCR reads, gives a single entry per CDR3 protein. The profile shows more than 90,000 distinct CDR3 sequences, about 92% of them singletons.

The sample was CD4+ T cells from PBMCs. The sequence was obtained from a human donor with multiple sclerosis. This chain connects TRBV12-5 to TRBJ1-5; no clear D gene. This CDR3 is CASGLEIGNNQPQHF. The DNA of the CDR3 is TGTGCTAGTGGTTTAGAAATAGGAAACAATCAGCCCCAGCATTTT.